Listed below are T cell receptor beta chains from one sample, sequenced in a study of cytomegalovirus exposure and HLA in healthy donors. Profiling relied on immunoSEQ multiplex PCR, and the TCRdb table lists in-frame clones only, not all of them. This sample yields about 250,000 clones, of which roughly 84% are seen a single time; about 11% belongs to the top ten. Sequencing used PBMCs. These receptors originate from a man between 18 and 29 years old in good health and CMV-seropositive. Both conserved end residues are part of each CDR3. Fields, in order: D gene, J gene, V gene, clone size, CDR3 DNA, CDR3 protein. The D gene is left open where the match is weak. Size tells how often a clone was seen (once, few, many) or the class of an expanded clone, and some rows leave it out.

D: NA
J: TRBJ1-3
V: TRBV21-1
size: NA
DNA: TGTGCCAGCGCCGCCCTCCCAGGGTCTCCTGGAAACACCATATATTTT
CDR3: CASAALPGSPGNTIYF

D: TRBD1
J: TRBJ2-7
V: TRBV19
size: few
DNA: TGTGCCAGTAGTAAGACAGGGGCGTCCTACGAGCAGTACTTC
CDR3: CASSKTGASYEQYF

D: TRBD1
J: TRBJ2-1
V: TRBV6-6
size: NA
DNA: TGTGCCAGCAGTTATGAGGACAGGGGGTTTTACAATGAGCAGTTCTTC
CDR3: CASSYEDRGFYNEQFF

D: NA
J: TRBJ1-4
V: TRBV9
size: NA
DNA: TGTGCCAGCAGCTCCCCCGGCGAAAAACTGTTTTTT
CDR3: CASSSPGEKLFF

D: TRBD1
J: TRBJ2-2
V: TRBV28
size: NA
DNA: TGTGCCAGCGGATCGGGACAGGGGGCCGGGGAGCTGTTTTTT
CDR3: CASGSGQGAGELFF

D: NA
J: TRBJ2-7
V: TRBV30
size: NA
DNA: TGTGCCTGGAGTCGCGACGACTACGAGCAGTACTTC
CDR3: CAWSRDDYEQYF

D: TRBD1
J: TRBJ1-2
V: TRBV11-2
size: NA
DNA: TGTGCCAGCAGCTACAGGGGAGGCTACACCTTC
CDR3: CASSYRGGYTF

D: TRBD2
J: TRBJ2-7
V: TRBV7-9
size: NA
DNA: TGTGCCAGCAGCTTAGTGTCTAGCGGGTGGTCCTACGAGCAGTACTTC
CDR3: CASSLVSSGWSYEQYF

D: NA
J: TRBJ1-2
V: TRBV4-1
size: NA
DNA: TGCGCCAGCAGCCAAGACAGGTCGGCTGGCTATGGCTACACCTTC
CDR3: CASSQDRSAGYGYTF

D: NA
J: TRBJ2-2
V: TRBV13
size: NA
DNA: TGTGCCAGCAGCGCTAGATACACCGGGGAGCTGTTTTTT
CDR3: CASSARYTGELFF

D: NA
J: TRBJ2-7
V: TRBV6-5
size: NA
DNA: TGTGCCAGCAGCACCCCACAGGGTTTCTCCTACGAGCAGTACTTC
CDR3: CASSTPQGFSYEQYF

D: NA
J: TRBJ2-5
V: TRBV27
size: NA
DNA: TGTGCCAGCAGTTTATGGTCGACAGCAACCTCCCAAGAGACCCAGTACTTC
CDR3: CASSLWSTATSQETQYF

D: NA
J: TRBJ1-2
V: TRBV4-1
size: NA
DNA: TGCGCCAGCAGCCAAGCCGGCCAGGGTACCTATGGCTACACCTTC
CDR3: CASSQAGQGTYGYTF

D: NA
J: TRBJ1-3
V: TRBV29-1
size: NA
DNA: TGCAGCGTTGTAGGCCCAGGCTCTGGAAACACCATATATTTT
CDR3: CSVVGPGSGNTIYF

D: TRBD2
J: TRBJ2-1
V: TRBV13
size: once
DNA: TGTGCCAGCAGCTCCCCTAGCGGGAGTTGGAATGAGCAGTTCTTC
CDR3: CASSSPSGSWNEQFF

D: NA
J: TRBJ2-2
V: TRBV19
size: once
DNA: TGTGCCAGTAGTATGACCCGAGACACCGGGGAGCTGTTTTTT
CDR3: CASSMTRDTGELFF

D: NA
J: TRBJ2-7
V: TRBV27
size: NA
DNA: TGTGCCAGCAGTTCTACACAGGAGCAGTACTTC
CDR3: CASSSTQEQYF

D: NA
J: TRBJ1-1
V: TRBV5-1
size: NA
DNA: TGCGCCAGCAGCCTAACACATGATTTGAACACTGAAGCTTTCTTT
CDR3: CASSLTHDLNTEAFF

D: TRBD1
J: TRBJ1-5
V: TRBV16
size: NA
DNA: TGTGCCAGCAGCGGTCGAGACAGGGTCGGTCAGCCCCAGCATTTT
CDR3: CASSGRDRVGQPQHF

D: NA
J: TRBJ1-1
V: TRBV11-2
size: NA
DNA: TGTGCCAGCAGCAGGGGATCAGGGGCATCCGAAGCTTTCTTT
CDR3: CASSRGSGASEAFF

D: NA
J: TRBJ1-3
V: TRBV30
size: NA
DNA: TGTGCCGTTGGGGGCCATAACAGGGAAACTGGAAACACCATATATTTT
CDR3: CAVGGHNRETGNTIYF

D: NA
J: TRBJ1-1
V: TRBV20-1
size: NA
DNA: TGCAGTGCTGGATACGGGGATGAAGCTTTCTTT
CDR3: CSAGYGDEAFF

D: NA
J: TRBJ2-3
V: TRBV9
size: NA
DNA: TGTGCCAGCAGTTCCCTCCGTAGCACAGATACGCAGTATTTT
CDR3: CASSSLRSTDTQYF

D: NA
J: TRBJ1-2
V: TRBV2
size: NA
DNA: TGTGCCAGCAGTGGGGACACCTATGGCTACACCTTC
CDR3: CASSGDTYGYTF

D: NA
J: TRBJ2-5
V: TRBV29-1
size: NA
DNA: TGCAGCGTTGTAAGAAGCCAAGAGACCCAGTACTTC
CDR3: CSVVRSQETQYF

D: NA
J: TRBJ2-1
V: TRBV6-1
size: once
DNA: TGTGCCAGCACCGAGGGGACCAGCTGGGGTGAGCAGTTCTTC
CDR3: CASTEGTSWGEQFF

D: TRBD1
J: TRBJ1-5
V: TRBV5-1
size: NA
DNA: TGCGCCAGCAGCCCTCGACAGGGTGAACAGCCCCAGCATTTT
CDR3: CASSPRQGEQPQHF

D: TRBD2
J: TRBJ2-1
V: TRBV11-3
size: once
DNA: TGTGCCAGCAGCTTAGAAGGGACTAGCGGAGGGGAGCAGTTCTTC
CDR3: CASSLEGTSGGEQFF

D: NA
J: TRBJ1-1
V: TRBV11-3
size: NA
DNA: TGTGCCAGCAGCTTAGGTCGGGGGGCGGGCGACACTGAAGCTTTCTTT
CDR3: CASSLGRGAGDTEAFF

D: TRBD1
J: TRBJ1-4
V: TRBV5-1
size: NA
DNA: TGCGCCAGCAGCTTGCATGAGTCATACAGGGGGGAAAAACTGTTTTTT
CDR3: CASSLHESYRGEKLFF

D: NA
J: TRBJ2-2
V: TRBV6-5
size: once
DNA: TGTGCCAGCAGTTACCTCGACTCCAACACCGGGGAGCTGTTTTTT
CDR3: CASSYLDSNTGELFF

D: NA
J: TRBJ1-1
V: TRBV6-1
size: NA
DNA: TGTGCCAGCAGTGAAAGGGGGGCGAGGACTGAAGCTTTCTTT
CDR3: CASSERGARTEAFF

D: NA
J: TRBJ2-7
V: TRBV7-9
size: few
DNA: TGTGCCAGCAGCTTAGGGAGCATCGAGCAGTACTTC
CDR3: CASSLGSIEQYF

D: NA
J: TRBJ2-7
V: TRBV15
size: NA
DNA: TGTGCCACCAGCAGACCTAACCTGGATGGGAACTACGAGCAGTACTTC
CDR3: CATSRPNLDGNYEQYF

D: NA
J: TRBJ2-7
V: TRBV20-1
size: NA
DNA: TGCAGTGCTAGAGGCCCTCTGGAGCAGTACTTC
CDR3: CSARGPLEQYF

D: NA
J: TRBJ2-7
V: TRBV5-1
size: NA
DNA: TGCGCCAGCAGCACGGACGGACGAGGCCCCTACGAGCAGTACTTC
CDR3: CASSTDGRGPYEQYF

D: TRBD1
J: TRBJ1-1
V: TRBV10-3
size: once
DNA: TGTGCCATCGGGACAGGGAGGTGGACTGAAGCTTTCTTT
CDR3: CAIGTGRWTEAFF

D: TRBD1
J: TRBJ1-1
V: TRBV19
size: NA
DNA: TGTGCCAGTAGTCCCTGGACAGGGGGTAACACTGAAGCTTTCTTT
CDR3: CASSPWTGGNTEAFF

D: NA
J: TRBJ1-2
V: TRBV4-1
size: NA
DNA: TGCGCCAGCAGCCAAGATGGAGGGACCCGGCGAGGCTACACCTTC
CDR3: CASSQDGGTRRGYTF

D: TRBD2
J: TRBJ2-1
V: TRBV7-2
size: NA
DNA: TGTGCCAGCAGCCGAGCGGGACTAGCTTACAATGAGCAGTTCTTC
CDR3: CASSRAGLAYNEQFF

D: TRBD1
J: TRBJ2-7
V: TRBV6-5
size: NA
DNA: TGTGCCAGCAGCCCCGGACAGGAACTCTACGAGCAGTACTTC
CDR3: CASSPGQELYEQYF

D: NA
J: TRBJ2-1
V: TRBV5-1
size: NA
DNA: TGCGCCAGCAGACTTGGGTACAGGGCTAATTCCTACAATGAGCAGTTCTTC
CDR3: CASRLGYRANSYNEQFF